This T cell receptor beta chain was found in a study of blood T cell repertoires in COVID-19 (dated by TCRdb to between 2020 and 2021). In terms of the full investigation: Collaborator samples came from the United States, Italy and Spain and covered acute and convalescent phases of COVID-19. The prospective study material was composed of cDNA or gDNA derived from T cells, B-cell-depleted T cells, or PBMCs. Deeply sampled blood TCRbeta repertoires from subjects exposed to, actively infected with, or recovered from COVID-19 were included in the dataset. The repertoires were released in a freely available public database meant as a resource for research on the immune response to SARS-CoV-2. The samples were drawn from the first 160 participants of the ongoing ImmuneRACE study and from 1,254 subjects provided by 6 global collaborators. The sample metadata nearly always contained a de-identified subject ID, COVID-19 status, age in years and sex. Where available, HLA class I and class II types were obtained from metadata supplied by the sample provider rather than from assay-based typing.

Here is what the overall study found, with its caveats: Clinical and demographic metadata were provided uncurated, with the amount varying by source and participant.

The immunoSEQ Assay, a bias-controlled multiplex PCR, was used to amplify TCRbeta CDR3 regions from genomic DNA. The source study handled its data this way. The number of nucleated cells in each sample was estimated from the amplification of reference gene primers within the assay. Sequence reads were collapsed and filtered to measure the absolute abundance of every unique TCRbeta CDR3 rearrangement. Productive Simpson clonality was computed per sample as the square root of Simpson's diversity index over productive rearrangements. The clones in this table, taken by TCRdb from immuneACCESS, are in-frame only. Not every clone is retained; where verified, under half of the shortfall comes from an unresolved V gene, and the cause of the rest is unknown. V and J calls and clone size follow that table, whereas D and trimming were derived from the DNA. The sample includes some 130,000 clones, with 75% to 90% observed a single time. The ten largest account for around 4.5% of the sample.

As for this clone: It has no known antigen specificity. Base qualities are not provided; no much larger clone lies one nucleotide away.

In Seattle, one collaborating source enrolled patients while the infection was active and tracked those patients longitudinally over the course of disease. Collaborating institutions collected whole blood in K2EDTA tubes following their own protocols. For TCRbeta analysis, collaborator samples were shipped as frozen whole blood, as isolated PBMCs, or as DNA extracted from either sample type. Based on the germline V gene (reference sequence), the CDR1 and CDR2 sequences are LNHDA and SQIVND. V lost 1 base and J lost 6 bases; the stretch between them is 13 bases long. The CDR3 contains 15 residues, cysteine and phenylalanine counted. Only CDR3 DNA remains: 45 bases, in frame from the first base.

The TCR was taken from a man in his 60s with COVID-19, enrolled during active disease. The sequenced sample was peripheral blood. Recombination joined TRBV19 with TRBJ2-1; the D region possibly corresponds to TRBD2 (7 bases align). The DNA sequence reads TGTGCCAGTAGTATAGGAGGGGGGGGTTTCAATGAGCAGTTCTTC. This codes for CASSIGGGGFNEQFF.